This T cell receptor beta chain was sequenced during a study of CD8 T cells in Susac syndrome. Germline CDR1 reads DFQATT; CDR2 reads SNEGSKA (reference sequence). V lost 4 bases to trimming and J lost 5 bases, with 21 bases between them. The CDR3 length is 16 residues. RNA was extracted with the RNeasy kit, and a quantity of about 0.45 to 1 ug was reverse transcribed using random hexamers. TCR beta CDR3 was amplified by immunoSEQ multiplex PCR. This amplification extended across 54 Vbeta and 13 Jbeta segments. TCRdb ran MiXCR on the immunoSEQ multiplex PCR reads and lists one entry per CDR3 protein. Of 150,000 to 200,000 distinct CDR3 sequences in the sample, approximately 94% were seen once.

The sequencing sample was made of CD4+ T cells from PBMCs. V and J are TRBV20-1 and TRBJ2-1, with D perhaps TRBD2 (6 bases). This sequence was found in a human donor with multiple sclerosis. The CDR3 DNA is TGCAGTGCTATTGGGGTCGGAGCGGGTAAGAACAATGAGCAGTTCTTC. Its translation: CSAIGVGAGKNNEQFF.